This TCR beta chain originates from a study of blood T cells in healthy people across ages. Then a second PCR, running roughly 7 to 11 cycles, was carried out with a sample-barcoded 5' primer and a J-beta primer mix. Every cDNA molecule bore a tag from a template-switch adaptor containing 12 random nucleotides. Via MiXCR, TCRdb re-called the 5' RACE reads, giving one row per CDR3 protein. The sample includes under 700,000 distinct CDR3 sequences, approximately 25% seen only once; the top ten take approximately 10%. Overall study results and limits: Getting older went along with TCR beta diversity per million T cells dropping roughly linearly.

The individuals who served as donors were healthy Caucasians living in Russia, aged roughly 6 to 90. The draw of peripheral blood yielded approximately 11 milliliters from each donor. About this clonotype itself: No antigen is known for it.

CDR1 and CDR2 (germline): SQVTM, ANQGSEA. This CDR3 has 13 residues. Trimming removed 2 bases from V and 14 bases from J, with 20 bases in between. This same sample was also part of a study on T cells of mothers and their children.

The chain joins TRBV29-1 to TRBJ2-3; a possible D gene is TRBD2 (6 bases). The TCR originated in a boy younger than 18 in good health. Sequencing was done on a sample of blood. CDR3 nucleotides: TGCAGCGTTGAACCTGAGACCCCAGGGACTCTGTATTTT. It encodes CSVEPETPGTLYF.